This T cell receptor beta chain emerged from a study of blood T cell repertoires in COVID-19. Study at large: The United States, Italy and Spain were the sources of the acute and convalescent COVID-19 samples. From T cells, B-cell-depleted T cells, or PBMCs came the material, which was cDNA or gDNA.

This clone occurred once. Original processing methods: Reference gene primers were amplified, and this amplification served to estimate nucleated cell counts. Method: immunoSEQ multiplex PCR; TCRdb's copy keeps in-frame clones and lacks some. V, J and clone size derive from that table, while D and trimming were established from the DNA sequence. The sample includes around 190,000 clones, roughly 89% of them seen just once. J gave up 5 bases and V 3 bases, and 9 bases lay outside the gene matches. Looked up from germline, CDR1 is ENHRY and CDR2 is SYGVKD. CDR3 size: 16 residues. The gene calls are TRBV10-3 and TRBJ2-5; 10 nucleotides match TRBD1. The receptor was derived from a young man with acute COVID-19. The sample taken for sequencing was PBMCs or T cells enriched from blood (not recorded which). The CDR3 sequence: CAISDSTGGIVETQYF. CDR3 in DNA: TGTGCCATCAGTGACTCGACAGGGGGCATAGTGGAGACCCAGTACTTC.